The 25 T cell receptor beta chains below all came from one sample that was sequenced in a study of shared clonotypes between healthy human individuals. Sequencing used immunoSEQ multiplex PCR; TCRdb keeps in-frame clones, though not all of them. The table has hundreds of thousands of clones, 90% to 98% seen once. CD45RO negativity and positive selection for CCR7 defined naive CD8 cells, a population that excluded terminally differentiated effector memory CD45RA+ cells. Sequencing input: naive CD8+ T cells sorted from blood. These receptors came from a man between 25 and 39 years old in good health.

V is TRBV7-3 and J is TRBJ2-2; perhaps TRBD1 as D (6 bases). Trimming pared 2 bases from V and 9 bases from J, leaving 7 bases between. The length of the CDR3 is 12 residues. Germline V CDR1 and CDR2: SGHTA, FQGTGA. CDR3 nucleotides: TGTGCCAGCAGCTTACAGGGGCGGGAGCTGTTTTTT. Translated, it gives CASSLQGRELFF.

The chain uses TRBV7-2 and TRBJ2-7; D gene uncertain. The CDR3 extends over 15 amino acids. Per germline, CDR1 SGHTA and CDR2 FQGNSA. Trimming removed 0 bases at V and 5 bases at J, with 14 bases between. The CDR3 nucleotides are TGTGCCAGCAGCTTAGCTCTGGGAAAGAGCGACGAGCAGTACTTC. Protein sequence: CASSLALGKSDEQYF.

The chain has TRBV19 and TRBJ2-4; D is undetermined. The germline gives CDR1 LNHDA, CDR2 SQIVND (reference sequence). The CDR3 runs 13 residues. With 6 bases removed from V and 6 bases from J, the gap between germline ends came to 12 bases. The CDR3 region has the DNA TGTGCCAGTAGCCCTGACCCAGGAAACATTCAGTACTTC. It specifies CASSPDPGNIQYF.

V gene TRBV11-2 combines with J gene TRBJ2-5; 12 bases agree with TRBD2. Germline V gene lookup returns CDR1 SGHAT and CDR2 FQNNGV. After removal of 1 base from V and 4 bases from J, the junction contained 13 bases not matched to a gene. The CDR3 runs 19 residues. DNA for the CDR3: TGTGCCAGCAGCTTAGGGGGGCGTCTAGCGGGAGGGCCGCGAGAGACCCAGTACTTC. The encoded protein is CASSLGGRLAGGPRETQYF.

V is TRBV7-9 and J is TRBJ2-7, with 7 bases fitting TRBD1. The CDR3 runs 15 residues. Germline trimming cut 6 bases from V and 0 bases from J; bases unmatched to any gene: 8. The germline V gene encodes CDR1 SEHNR and CDR2 FQNEAQ (reference sequence). CDR3 DNA: TGTGCCAGCAGGAGAGGGGGCAGTCACTCCTACGAGCAGTACTTC. It yields the protein CASRRGGSHSYEQYF. The variable domain in full, with the rest retrieved from reference TRBV7-9 and TRBJ2-7, is DTGVSQNPRHKITKRGQNVTFRCDPISEHNRLYWYRQTLGQGPEFLTYFQNEAQLEKSRLLSDRFSAERPKGSFSTLEIQRTEQGDSAMYLCASRRGGSHSYEQYFGPGTRLTVT.

The V call is TRBV6-6, the J call TRBJ2-3; D possibly corresponds to TRBD1 (8 bases). Looked up from germline, CDR1 is MNHNY and CDR2 is SVGAGI (reference sequence). The CDR3 spans 15 residues. V lost 7 bases and J 4 bases, leaving 18 bases between the germline ends. The CDR3 region is CASNDRGGWADTQYF. The CDR3, as DNA: TGTGCCAGCAACGACAGGGGAGGGTGGGCAGATACGCAGTATTTT.

The chain has TRBV6-6 and TRBJ2-3, with TRBD1 matching 10 bases. With 6 bases clipped from V and 0 bases from J, the junction kept 6 bases outside the gene matches. CDR1 MNHNY and CDR2 SVGAGI come from the germline V gene (reference sequence). CDR3 length: 16 amino acids. The CDR3 loop is CASRQTGGKSTDTQYF. The DNA of the CDR3 is TGTGCCAGCAGACAGACAGGGGGCAAGAGCACAGATACGCAGTATTTT.

The chain combines TRBV14 with TRBJ1-5; tentatively, D is TRBD1 (5 bases). Trimming pared 4 bases from V and 0 bases from J, leaving 19 bases between. The CDR3 is 18 residues long. The germline CDR1 and CDR2 sequences are SGHDN and FVKESK. CDR3 sequence (DNA): TGTGCCAGCAGCCCCCCTTGGGGCAGGAATTATAGCAATCAGCCCCAGCATTTT. Translating it yields CASSPPWGRNYSNQPQHF.

The chain uses TRBV5-1 and TRBJ1-1, with D tentatively TRBD1 (5 bases). The CDR3 is made up of 14 amino acids. Germline CDR1 and CDR2: SGHRS and YFSETQ. The V end lost 2 bases, the J end lost 1 base, and 9 bases lay between the germline ends. CDR3 nucleotides: TGCGCCAGCAGCTTCCGGGACTCGAACACTGAAGCTTTCTTT. Amino acid sequence: CASSFRDSNTEAFF.

This chain links TRBV7-2 with TRBJ1-5; D gene ambiguous. The CDR3 loop spans 15 amino acids. Trimming shortened V by 5 bases and J by 5 bases, and 16 bases separated the two germline ends. CDR1 and CDR2 (germline): SGHTA, FQGNSA. For the CDR3, the DNA is TGTGCCAGCAGCGTAGATCTATCCCAATATCAGCCCCAGCATTTT. Translated: CASSVDLSQYQPQHF.

The chain is built from TRBV6-5 and TRBJ1-1; D might be TRBD1 (6 bases). Trimming took off 6 bases at V and 5 bases at J, with 16 bases between the two ends. CDR3 length: 14 residues. Germline values: CDR1 MNHEY, CDR2 SVGAGI. CDR3 residues: CASSPTGGGTEAFF. The CDR3 DNA reads TGTGCCAGCAGCCCTACCGGGGGCGGGACTGAAGCTTTCTTT.

CDR3 region: CASSLLAGGYDEQYF. DNA of the CDR3: TGTGCCAGCAGCTTACTAGCGGGAGGGTACGACGAGCAGTACTTC. The chain uses TRBV11-2 and TRBJ2-7; TRBD2 matches 12 bases. J gave up 5 bases and V 2 bases, and 4 bases lay outside the gene matches. CDR3 length: 15 amino acids. CDR1 and CDR2 (germline): SGHAT, FQNNGV.

The chain has TRBV5-1 and TRBJ2-2, with D possibly being TRBD1 (5 bases). Germline V CDR1 and CDR2: SGHRS, YFSETQ. CDR3 length: 15 amino acids. V gave up 3 bases and J gave up 5 bases, with 14 bases separating them. For the CDR3, the DNA is TGCGCCAGCAGCTCGACGGACAATGGTACCGGGGAGCTGTTTTTT. It yields the protein CASSSTDNGTGELFF.

The genes are TRBV7-9 and TRBJ2-1; TRBD2 aligns across 11 bases. The CDR3 has 14 amino acids. The J segment lost 10 bases and the V segment lost 4 bases, leaving 6 bases of the junction unmatched. CDR1 SEHNR and CDR2 FQNEAQ come from the germline V gene (reference sequence). CDR3 amino acids: CASSYLGLAAEQFF. The CDR3 DNA reads TGTGCCAGCAGCTATCTGGGACTAGCGGCCGAGCAGTTCTTC.

This clone was seen a single time. This chain joins TRBV29-1 and TRBJ2-7, with D perhaps TRBD1 (6 bases). Germline V gene lookup returns CDR1 SQVTM and CDR2 ANQGSEA. The V end was cut by 2 bases, the J end by 3 bases, with 8 bases between. The CDR3 length is 12 residues. CDR3 bases: TGCAGCGTTGAACAGGGGAACTACGAGCAGTACTTC. Amino acid sequence: CSVEQGNYEQYF.

The rearrangement uses TRBV28 and TRBJ2-4, with unresolved D. From germline, CDR1 is MDHEN and CDR2 SYDVKM. V was pared by 3 bases and J by 0 bases, with 12 bases between. The CDR3 is 16 amino acids. CDR3 DNA sequence: TGTGCCAGCAGTTTTCTGAATACTCTAGCCAAAAACATTCAGTACTTC. It is translated as CASSFLNTLAKNIQYF.

The chain employs TRBV5-7 and TRBJ1-5; D gene ambiguous. TRBV5-7 is sorted into the ORF group, with uncertain function. Trimming cost V 4 bases and J 0 bases, with 17 bases left between them. This CDR3 has 17 amino acids. CDR3 DNA: TGTGCCAGCAGCCCCGGGGAAAGGCGCGATAGCAATCAGCCCCAGCATTTT. Protein product: CASSPGERRDSNQPQHF.

The V call is TRBV7-3, the J call TRBJ2-1, with TRBD2 matching over 9 bases. The V gene's germline CDR1 is SGHTA and CDR2 FQGTGA. The J segment lost 0 bases and the V segment lost 4 bases, leaving 1 base of the junction unmatched. The CDR3 is 15 amino acids. The CDR3: CASSYSGSSYNEQFF. DNA for the CDR3: TGTGCCAGCAGCTATAGCGGGAGCTCCTACAATGAGCAGTTCTTC.

V is TRBV6-5 and J is TRBJ2-1; D is possibly TRBD1 or TRBD2 (5 bases each). The CDR3 is 13 amino acids. Per the germline V gene, CDR1 is MNHEY and CDR2 is SVGAGI. Trimming removed 0 bases from V and 8 bases from J, with 8 bases in between. The CDR3 loop is CASSYSRGYEQFF. The CDR3 DNA reads as TGTGCCAGCAGTTACTCACGGGGCTATGAGCAGTTCTTC.

This clone was found once. The same CDR3 also results from other DNA sequences found in this sample. The chain links TRBV7-8 to TRBJ2-7; D ambiguous. Germline values: CDR1 SGHVS, CDR2 FQNEAQ. The CDR3 is made up of 13 amino acids. The V gene lost 0 bases and the J gene lost 1 base, with 4 bases spanning the gap. CDR3 sequence: CASSLAGSYEQYF. Here the CDR3 DNA reads TGTGCCAGCAGCTTAGCAGGATCCTACGAGCAGTACTTC.

The V gene is TRBV28, the J gene TRBJ1-2; D gene uncertain. Trimming cost V 1 base and J 2 bases, with 20 bases left between them. The CDR3 covers 18 residues. Germline CDR1 reads MDHEN; CDR2 reads SYDVKM. The CDR3 reads CASSLFSPAVNANYGYTF. The CDR3 DNA reads TGTGCCAGCAGTTTATTTAGTCCGGCAGTAAATGCAAACTATGGCTACACCTTC.

The chain uses TRBV7-9 and TRBJ1-5, with no clear D. The CDR3 has 12 amino acids. The V end lost 11 bases, the J end lost 2 bases, and 10 bases lay between the germline ends. The germline V gene has CDR1 SEHNR and CDR2 FQNEAQ (reference sequence). Here the CDR3 DNA reads TGTGCCTCTCAGGACGGCAATCAGCCCCAGCATTTT. Its translation is CASQDGNQPQHF.

Concerning this clone: The sample carries other DNA sequences with the same CDR3. The chain employs TRBV5-1 and TRBJ2-3; D is ambiguous. V was clipped by 5 bases and J by 0 bases, with 4 bases between them. The CDR3 spans 12 residues. The germline CDR1 and CDR2 sequences are SGHRS and YFSETQ. CDR3 sequence reads: CASSGSTDTQYF. Written as DNA, the CDR3 is TGCGCCAGCAGTGGGAGCACAGATACGCAGTATTTT.

The rearrangement uses TRBV28 and TRBJ2-7; 15 nucleotides match TRBD2. J gave up 5 bases and V 6 bases, and 11 bases lay outside the gene matches. Germline V lookup: CDR1 MDHEN, CDR2 SYDVKM. There are 17 residues in the CDR3. In nucleotides, the CDR3 is TGTGCCAGCAGCTTTGGCCCAGGACTAGCGGGAGGGCACGAGCAGTACTTC. It specifies CASSFGPGLAGGHEQYF.

V usage is TRBV9 and J usage is TRBJ2-5; the D gene is possibly TRBD2 (6 bases). The V end lost 4 bases, the J end lost 1 base, and 20 bases lay between the germline ends. The CDR3 contains 17 residues. The germline gives CDR1 SGDLS, CDR2 YYNGEE. The CDR3 loop is CASSREPSGSSQETQYF. In nucleotides, the CDR3 is TGTGCCAGCAGCCGAGAACCCTCCGGGAGCAGCCAAGAGACCCAGTACTTC.